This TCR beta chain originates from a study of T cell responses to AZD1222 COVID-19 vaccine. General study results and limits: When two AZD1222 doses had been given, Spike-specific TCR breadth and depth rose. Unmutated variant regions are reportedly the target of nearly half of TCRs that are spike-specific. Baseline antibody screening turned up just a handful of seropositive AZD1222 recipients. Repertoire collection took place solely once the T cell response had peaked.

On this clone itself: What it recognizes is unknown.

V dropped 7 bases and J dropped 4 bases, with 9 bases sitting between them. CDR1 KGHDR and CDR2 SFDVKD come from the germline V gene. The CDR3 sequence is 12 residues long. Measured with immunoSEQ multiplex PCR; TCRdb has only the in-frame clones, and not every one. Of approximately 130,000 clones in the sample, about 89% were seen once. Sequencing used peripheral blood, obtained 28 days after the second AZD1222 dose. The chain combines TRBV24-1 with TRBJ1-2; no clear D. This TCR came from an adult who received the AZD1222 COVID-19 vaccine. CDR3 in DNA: TGTGCCACCAGGGCTGATGGCTATGGCTACACCTTC. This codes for CATRADGYGYTF.